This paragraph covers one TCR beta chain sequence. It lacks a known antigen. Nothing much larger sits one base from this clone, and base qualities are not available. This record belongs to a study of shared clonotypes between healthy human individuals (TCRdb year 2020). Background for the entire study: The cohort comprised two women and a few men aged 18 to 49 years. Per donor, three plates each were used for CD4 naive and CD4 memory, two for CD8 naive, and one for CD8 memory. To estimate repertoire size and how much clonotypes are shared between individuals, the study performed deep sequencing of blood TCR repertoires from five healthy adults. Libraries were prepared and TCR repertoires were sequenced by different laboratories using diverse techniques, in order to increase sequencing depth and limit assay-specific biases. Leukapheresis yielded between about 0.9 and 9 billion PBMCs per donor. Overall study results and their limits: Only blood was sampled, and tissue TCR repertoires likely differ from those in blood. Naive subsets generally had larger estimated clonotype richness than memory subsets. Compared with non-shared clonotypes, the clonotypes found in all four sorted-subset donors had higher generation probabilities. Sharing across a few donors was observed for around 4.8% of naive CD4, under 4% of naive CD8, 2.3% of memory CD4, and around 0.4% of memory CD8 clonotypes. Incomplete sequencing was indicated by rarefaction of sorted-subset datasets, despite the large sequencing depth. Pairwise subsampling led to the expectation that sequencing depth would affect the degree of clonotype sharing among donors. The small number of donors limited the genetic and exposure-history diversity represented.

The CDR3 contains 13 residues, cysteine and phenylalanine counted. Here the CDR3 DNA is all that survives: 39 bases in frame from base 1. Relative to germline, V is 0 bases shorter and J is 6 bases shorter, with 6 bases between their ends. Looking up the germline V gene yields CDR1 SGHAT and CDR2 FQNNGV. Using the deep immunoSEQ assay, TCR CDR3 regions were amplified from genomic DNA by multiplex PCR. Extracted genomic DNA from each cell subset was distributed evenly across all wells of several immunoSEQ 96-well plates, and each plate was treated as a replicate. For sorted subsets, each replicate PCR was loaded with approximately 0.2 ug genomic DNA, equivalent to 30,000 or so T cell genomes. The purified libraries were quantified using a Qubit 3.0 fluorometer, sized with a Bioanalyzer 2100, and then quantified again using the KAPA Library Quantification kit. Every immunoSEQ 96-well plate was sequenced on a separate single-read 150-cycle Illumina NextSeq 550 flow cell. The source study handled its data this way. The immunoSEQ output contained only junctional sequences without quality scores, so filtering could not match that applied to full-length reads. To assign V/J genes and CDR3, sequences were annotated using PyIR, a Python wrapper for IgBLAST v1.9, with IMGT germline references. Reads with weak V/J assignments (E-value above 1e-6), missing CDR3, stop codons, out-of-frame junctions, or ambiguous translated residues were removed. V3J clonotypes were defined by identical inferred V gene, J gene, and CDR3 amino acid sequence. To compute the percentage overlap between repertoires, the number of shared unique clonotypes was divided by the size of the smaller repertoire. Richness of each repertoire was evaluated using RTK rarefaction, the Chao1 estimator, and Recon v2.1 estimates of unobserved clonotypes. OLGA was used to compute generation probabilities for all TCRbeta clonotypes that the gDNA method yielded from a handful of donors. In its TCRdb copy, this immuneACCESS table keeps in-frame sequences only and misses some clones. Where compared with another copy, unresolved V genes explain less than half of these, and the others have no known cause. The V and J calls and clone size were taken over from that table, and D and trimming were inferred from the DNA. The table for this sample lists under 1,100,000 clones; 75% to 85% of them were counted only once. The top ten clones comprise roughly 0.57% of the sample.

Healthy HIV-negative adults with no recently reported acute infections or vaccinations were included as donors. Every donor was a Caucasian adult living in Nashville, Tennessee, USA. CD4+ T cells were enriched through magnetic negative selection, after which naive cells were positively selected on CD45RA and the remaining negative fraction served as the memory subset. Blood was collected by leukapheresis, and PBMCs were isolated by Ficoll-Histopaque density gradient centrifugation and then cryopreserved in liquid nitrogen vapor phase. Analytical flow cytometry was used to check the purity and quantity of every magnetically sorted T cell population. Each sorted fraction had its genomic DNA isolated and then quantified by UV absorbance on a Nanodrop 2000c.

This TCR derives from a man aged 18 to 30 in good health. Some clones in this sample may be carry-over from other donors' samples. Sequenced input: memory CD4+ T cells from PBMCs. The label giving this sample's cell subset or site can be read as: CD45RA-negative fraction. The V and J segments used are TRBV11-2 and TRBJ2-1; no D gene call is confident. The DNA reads TGTGCCAGCAGCTTAGATGGGCCCAATGAGCAGTTCTTC. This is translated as CASSLDGPNEQFF.